A single sample gave rise to the 28 T cell receptor beta chains below, sequenced in a study of siplizumab effects on memory and regulatory T cells. Some clones are missing from TCRdb's copy, which holds only in-frame ones; the method was immunoSEQ multiplex PCR. The data show about 99,000 clones, over 85% seen once. The sample taken for sequencing was Tregs sorted from blood. These receptor sequences come from a human donor in good health.

This sequence joins TRBV14 and TRBJ1-1, with D maybe TRBD1 (6 bases). The CDR3 sequence is 18 residues long. Per germline, CDR1 SGHDN and CDR2 FVKESK. The V end was cut by 4 bases, the J end by 3 bases, with 24 bases between. This CDR3 reads CASSRIINPAGADTEAFF. In DNA form, the CDR3 reads TGTGCCAGCAGCCGAATTATCAACCCCGCAGGGGCGGACACTGAAGCTTTCTTT.

The chain carries TRBV19 and TRBJ1-1, with TRBD1 identical over 7 bases. The CDR3 consists of 15 residues. Trimming at V came to 4 bases and at J to 1 base, leaving 6 bases not matched to a gene. Germline lookup yields CDR1 LNHDA and CDR2 SQIVND (reference sequence). CDR3 nucleotide sequence: TGTGCCAGTAGTACAGGGGGACAGCGGAACACTGAAGCTTTCTTT. This sequence encodes CASSTGGQRNTEAFF.

This clone has only a few counts. The gene calls are TRBV5-1 and TRBJ1-3; a weak D match, TRBD1 (6 bases). V lost 3 bases to trimming and J lost 3 bases, with 16 bases between them. Germline loops: CDR1 SGHRS, CDR2 YFSETQ. The CDR3 runs to 16 residues. Here the CDR3 DNA reads TGCGCCAGCAGCTCTGGGGGCCAGGCGTTTGGAAACACCATATATTTT. Protein sequence: CASSSGGQAFGNTIYF.

The chain links TRBV7-9 to TRBJ2-1, with 10 bases identical to TRBD2. Germline CDR1 reads SEHNR; CDR2 reads FQNEAQ (reference sequence). J gave up 9 bases and V 4 bases, and 18 bases lay outside the gene matches. This CDR3 has 18 amino acids. CDR3 sequence reads: CASSSTPLTSGPTTEQFF. The CDR3 bases are TGTGCCAGCAGCTCGACCCCTTTGACTAGCGGGCCTACTACTGAGCAGTTCTTC.

The V and J genes are TRBV19 and TRBJ1-2; 9 nucleotides match TRBD1. The V gene's germline CDR1 is LNHDA and CDR2 SQIVND (reference sequence). V dropped 8 bases and J dropped 7; count of bases not matched to a gene: 11. This CDR3 spans 14 amino acids. CDR3 region: CASEPGQGSPGYTF. The CDR3 DNA reads TGTGCCAGTGAGCCGGGACAGGGCTCGCCTGGCTACACCTTC.

The gene calls are TRBV19 and TRBJ1-6; 8 bases match TRBD1. V trimming: 3 bases; J trimming: 0 bases; junction bases outside the gene matches: 7. Per the germline V gene, CDR1 is LNHDA and CDR2 is SQIVND (reference sequence). This CDR3 has 18 residues. The CDR3 protein is CASSMDRAGSSYNSPLHF. Here the CDR3 DNA reads TGTGCCAGTAGTATGGACAGGGCGGGGAGCTCCTATAATTCACCCCTCCACTTT. The full variable domain, completed using reference TRBV19 and TRBJ1-6, is DGGITQSPKYLFRKEGQNVTLSCEQNLNHDAMYWYRQDPGQGLRLIYYSQIVNDFQKGDIAEGYSVSREKKESFPLTVTSAQKNPTAFYLCASSMDRAGSSYNSPLHFGNGTRLTVT.

The rearrangement uses TRBV20-1 and TRBJ2-4; no clear D. The CDR3 contains 11 residues. Germline-derived CDR1 and CDR2 are DFQATT and SNEGSKA (reference sequence). V dropped 4 bases and J dropped 8 bases, with 9 bases sitting between them. The CDR3 bases are TGCAGTGCTAACGTCCCAGACATTCAGTACTTC. Its translation: CSANVPDIQYF.

V gene TRBV6-5 combines with J gene TRBJ1-3, with 11 nucleotides matching TRBD1. The CDR3 is made up of 15 amino acids. CDR1 and CDR2 (germline): MNHEY, SVGAGI. V was clipped by 6 bases and J by 4 bases; unmatched bases: 5. CDR3 in DNA: TGTGCCAGCAGGGGACAGGGGGGGTCAGGAAACACCATATATTTT. Protein product: CASRGQGGSGNTIYF.

J is TRBJ2-7 and V is TRBV5-1; D may be TRBD1 or TRBD2 (5 bases each). Trimming left V 2 bases short and J 2 bases short, with 17 bases between. Germline V gene sequence: CDR1 SGHRS, CDR2 YFSETQ. This CDR3 spans 16 amino acids. Here the CDR3 DNA reads TGCGCCAGCAGCTTAGAGCCCGGGACCTACACCTACGAGCAGTACTTC. It is translated as CASSLEPGTYTYEQYF.

The gene calls are TRBV5-1 and TRBJ2-1, with 12 bases identical to TRBD1. This CDR3 has 17 residues. After removal of 0 bases from V and 8 bases from J, the junction contained 9 bases not matched to a gene. The germline V gene encodes CDR1 SGHRS and CDR2 YFSETQ. CDR3 loop: CASSLESPGQGADEQFF. The CDR3, as DNA: TGCGCCAGCAGCTTGGAATCTCCGGGACAGGGGGCTGATGAGCAGTTCTTC.

This chain uses TRBV5-1 with TRBJ1-1; D possibly corresponds to TRBD1 (5 bases). Germline V lookup: CDR1 SGHRS, CDR2 YFSETQ. The V end lost 4 bases, the J end lost 0 bases, and 7 bases lay between the germline ends. This CDR3 comprises 13 residues. CDR3 region: CASSDSMNTEAFF. The CDR3 DNA reads as TGCGCCAGCAGCGACAGCATGAACACTGAAGCTTTCTTT.

In this sample, this clone turned up once. The J gene is TRBJ2-4, the V gene TRBV6-1, with 7 bases lining up with TRBD1. Germline trimming cut 4 bases from V and 0 bases from J; bases unmatched to any gene: 15. Germline CDR1 is MNHNS and CDR2 is SASEGT. This CDR3 spans 19 amino acids. This chain's CDR3 is CASSVRLTGTELAKNIQYF. CDR3 sequence (DNA): TGTGCCAGCAGTGTGCGCTTAACCGGGACAGAGTTAGCCAAAAACATTCAGTACTTC.

This chain joins TRBV7-9 and TRBJ1-6; 9 positions match TRBD1. The CDR3 length is 15 residues. CDR1 and CDR2 from the germline V gene are SEHNR and FQNEAQ (reference sequence). V was pared by 6 bases and J by 6 bases, with 6 bases of the junction left unmatched. The CDR3 DNA reads as TGTGCCAGCAGTCTCGGACAGGGGATTAATTCACCCCTCCACTTT. Translating gives CASSLGQGINSPLHF.

This chain connects TRBV7-3 to TRBJ2-1; the D is unclear. The CDR3 totals 13 residues. V shed 3 bases and J shed 6 bases, with 9 bases lying between them. Germline values: CDR1 SGHTA, CDR2 FQGTGA. CDR3 sequence reads: CASSLGFFNEQFF. The DNA of the CDR3 is TGTGCCAGCAGCTTGGGTTTTTTCAATGAGCAGTTCTTC.

The chain couples TRBV10-3 to TRBJ2-3; D is possibly TRBD1 (6 bases). The CDR3 covers 11 residues. Deletions cut 7 bases from V and 8 bases from J, with 10 bases between. Germline CDR1 ENHRY, CDR2 SYGVKD. CDR3 coding DNA: TGTGCCATCAAGGGGGAAGGTACGCAGTATTTT. Translating gives CAIKGEGTQYF.

V usage is TRBV10-1 and J usage is TRBJ1-1; D is unresolved. CDR1 WNHNN and CDR2 SYGVQD come from the germline V gene (reference sequence). This CDR3 is built from 13 residues. V was trimmed by 0 bases and J by 3 bases, leaving 5 bases between them. The CDR3 loop reads CASSESLDTEAFF. The DNA of the CDR3 is TGCGCCAGCAGTGAGTCTTTGGACACTGAAGCTTTCTTT.

The V gene is TRBV9, the J gene TRBJ2-3, with unresolved D. This CDR3 has 14 residues. V was clipped by 0 bases and J by 4 bases, with 9 bases between them. The germline V gene has CDR1 SGDLS and CDR2 YYNGEE. The CDR3 region is CASSVGQLADTQYF. The CDR3 nucleotides are TGTGCCAGCAGCGTAGGGCAGCTGGCAGATACGCAGTATTTT.

The rearrangement joins TRBV4-1 to TRBJ2-7; TRBD2 matches 12 bases. V lost 1 base to trimming and J lost 2 bases; unmatched junction nucleotides: 6. The CDR3 length is 17 residues. The germline CDR1 and CDR2 sequences are MGHRA and YSYEKL. CDR3 protein: CASSQGSLAGGTYEQYF. For the CDR3, the DNA is TGCGCCAGCAGCCAAGGGAGCCTAGCGGGAGGGACCTACGAGCAGTACTTC.

This chain uses TRBV2 with TRBJ1-4; D gene uncertain. Germline CDR1 reads SNHLY; CDR2 reads FYNNEI. This CDR3 is 15 amino acids long. Trimming removed 7 bases at V and 5 bases at J, with 17 bases between. CDR3 sequence (DNA): TGTGCCAGCACCGGACGGCCAAAAGGGAATGAAAAACTGTTTTTT. Its translation is CASTGRPKGNEKLFF.

V usage is TRBV19 and J usage is TRBJ1-5; no clear D gene. Germline V gene lookup returns CDR1 LNHDA and CDR2 SQIVND (reference sequence). V was trimmed by 1 base and J by 1 base, leaving 8 bases between them. This CDR3 is 15 amino acids long. The CDR3 DNA reads TGTGCCAGTAGTATAGTTTGGCAGAGCAATCAGCCCCAGCATTTT. Translating gives CASSIVWQSNQPQHF.

The chain employs TRBV4-1 and TRBJ1-1, with TRBD1 as a possible D gene (6 bases). The CDR3 has 15 residues. CDR1 and CDR2 from the germline V gene are MGHRA and YSYEKL. Trimming left V 0 bases short and J 5 bases short, with 13 bases between. The CDR3, as DNA: TGCGCCAGCAGCCAAGACCAGGGGCCGGGAACTGAAGCTTTCTTT. It specifies CASSQDQGPGTEAFF.

This clone was counted once. The chain is built from TRBV11-2 and TRBJ1-1; TRBD1 is a possible D gene (5 bases). The V end was cut by 5 bases, the J end by 4 bases, with 14 bases between. This CDR3 spans 14 amino acids. The germline V gene has CDR1 SGHAT and CDR2 FQNNGV. CDR3: CASSKSGSFTEAFF. CDR3 nucleotide sequence: TGTGCCAGCAGCAAATCAGGGTCTTTCACTGAAGCTTTCTTT.

This chain uses TRBV7-9 with TRBJ2-1; D is unresolved. Germline CDR1 is SEHNR and CDR2 is FQNEAQ (reference sequence). The V end lost 2 bases, the J end lost 0 bases, and 8 bases lay between the germline ends. There are 15 residues in the CDR3. CDR3 sequence (DNA): TGTGCCAGCAGCTTATTAGGCTACTCCTACAATGAGCAGTTCTTC. Translated, it gives CASSLLGYSYNEQFF.

This clone was observed once. The chain carries TRBV10-2 and TRBJ1-2; possibly TRBD1 for D (5 bases). Germline loops: CDR1 WSHSY, CDR2 SAAADI. The CDR3 is 13 residues long. The V end was cut by 3 bases, the J end by 4 bases, with 9 bases between. The CDR3 DNA reads as TGCGCCAGCAGTGATCCCAGGGTCTATGGCTACACCTTC. This encodes CASSDPRVYGYTF.

This chain connects TRBV30 to TRBJ1-4; D is unclear. With 0 bases removed from V and 3 bases from J, the gap between germline ends came to 5 bases. The CDR3 is 13 residues long. Germline V lookup: CDR1 GTSNPN, CDR2 SVGIG (reference sequence). This CDR3 reads CAWSVLANEKLFF. For the CDR3, the DNA is TGTGCCTGGAGTGTACTGGCTAATGAAAAACTGTTTTTT.

The chain is built from TRBV4-2 and TRBJ1-2; a possible D gene is TRBD1 (5 bases). The CDR3 runs to 15 residues. V was pared by 1 base and J by 7 bases, with 16 bases between. Germline values: CDR1 LGHNA, CDR2 YNFKEQ. CDR3 residues: CASSQAGTLLGGYTF. Here the CDR3 DNA reads TGTGCCAGCAGCCAAGCCGGGACCCTTTTAGGTGGCTACACCTTC.

This chain joins TRBV7-2 and TRBJ1-2; 8 nucleotides match TRBD1. Germline assignment: CDR1 SGHTA and CDR2 FQGNSA. With 5 bases clipped from V and 7 bases from J, the junction kept 9 bases outside the gene matches. The CDR3 sequence is 14 residues long. This chain's CDR3 is CASSRNRGEGGYTF. Here the CDR3 DNA reads TGTGCCAGCAGCCGAAACAGGGGGGAGGGTGGCTACACCTTC.

This rearrangement joins TRBV6-1 to TRBJ2-1, with 10 bases aligning to TRBD2. Per germline, CDR1 MNHNS and CDR2 SASEGT. V was clipped by 6 bases and J by 3 bases; unmatched bases: 5. The CDR3 is 15 amino acids. In nucleotides, the CDR3 is TGTGCCAGCAGAGTTAGCGGGGGGCACTACAATGAGCAGTTCTTC. This translates into CASRVSGGHYNEQFF.